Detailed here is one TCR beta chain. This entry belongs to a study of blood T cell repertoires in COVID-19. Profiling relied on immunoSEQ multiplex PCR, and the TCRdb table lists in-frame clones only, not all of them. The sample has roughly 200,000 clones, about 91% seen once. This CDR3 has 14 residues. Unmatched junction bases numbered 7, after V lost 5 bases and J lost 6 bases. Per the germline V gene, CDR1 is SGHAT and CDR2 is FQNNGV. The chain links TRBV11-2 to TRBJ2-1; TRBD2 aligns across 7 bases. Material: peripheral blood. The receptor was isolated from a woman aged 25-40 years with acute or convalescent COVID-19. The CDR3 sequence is CASSRPSGLNEQFF. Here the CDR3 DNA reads TGTGCCAGCAGCCGCCCTAGCGGCCTCAATGAGCAGTTCTTC.